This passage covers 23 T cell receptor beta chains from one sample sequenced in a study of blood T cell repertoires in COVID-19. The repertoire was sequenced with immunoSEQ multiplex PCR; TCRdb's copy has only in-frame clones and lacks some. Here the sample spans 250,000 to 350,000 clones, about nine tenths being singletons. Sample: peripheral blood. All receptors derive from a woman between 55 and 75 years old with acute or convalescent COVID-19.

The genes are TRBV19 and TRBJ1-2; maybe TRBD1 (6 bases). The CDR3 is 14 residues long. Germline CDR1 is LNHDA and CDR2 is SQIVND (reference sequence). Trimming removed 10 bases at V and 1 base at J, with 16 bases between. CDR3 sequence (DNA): TGTGCCACCCCAAACAGGGAAATTAACTATGGCTACACCTTC. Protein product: CATPNREINYGYTF.

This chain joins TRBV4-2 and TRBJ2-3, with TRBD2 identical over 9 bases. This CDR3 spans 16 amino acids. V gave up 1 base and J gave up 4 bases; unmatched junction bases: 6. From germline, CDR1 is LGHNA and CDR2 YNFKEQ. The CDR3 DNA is TGTGCCAGCAGCCAAGGAGGACTAGCGAGAGCAGATACGCAGTATTTT. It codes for CASSQGGLARADTQYF.

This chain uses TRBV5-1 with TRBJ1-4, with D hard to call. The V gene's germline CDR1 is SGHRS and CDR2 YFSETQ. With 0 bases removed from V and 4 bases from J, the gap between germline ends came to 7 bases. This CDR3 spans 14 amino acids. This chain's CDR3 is CASSLDTLNEKLFF. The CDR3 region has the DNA TGCGCCAGCAGCTTGGACACGCTTAATGAAAAACTGTTTTTT.

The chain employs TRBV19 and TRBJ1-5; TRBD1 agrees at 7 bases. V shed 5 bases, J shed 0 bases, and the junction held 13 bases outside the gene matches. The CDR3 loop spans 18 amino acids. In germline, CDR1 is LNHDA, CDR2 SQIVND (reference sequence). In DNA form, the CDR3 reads TGTGCCAGTAGTTCCTACCGGGACAGCTGGGATAGCAATCAGCCCCAGCATTTT. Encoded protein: CASSSYRDSWDSNQPQHF.

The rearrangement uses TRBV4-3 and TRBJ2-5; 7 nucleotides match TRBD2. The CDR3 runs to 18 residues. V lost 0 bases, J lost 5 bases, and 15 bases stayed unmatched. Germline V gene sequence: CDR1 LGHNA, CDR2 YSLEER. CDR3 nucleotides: TGCGCCAGCAGCCAAGAAATCGGGGGAGGGCCGGTCAGGGAGACCCAGTACTTC. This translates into CASSQEIGGGPVRETQYF.

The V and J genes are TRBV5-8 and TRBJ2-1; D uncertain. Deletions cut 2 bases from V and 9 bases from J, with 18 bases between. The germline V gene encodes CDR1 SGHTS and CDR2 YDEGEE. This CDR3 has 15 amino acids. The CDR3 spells CASSLGLDPRSEQFF. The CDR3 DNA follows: TGTGCCAGCAGCTTAGGTCTAGACCCAAGGAGTGAGCAGTTCTTC.

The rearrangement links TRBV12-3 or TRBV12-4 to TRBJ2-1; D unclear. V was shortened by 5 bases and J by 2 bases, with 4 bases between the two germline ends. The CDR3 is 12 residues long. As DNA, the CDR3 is TGTGCCAGCAGTGCAGCCTACAATGAGCAGTTCTTC. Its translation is CASSAAYNEQFF.

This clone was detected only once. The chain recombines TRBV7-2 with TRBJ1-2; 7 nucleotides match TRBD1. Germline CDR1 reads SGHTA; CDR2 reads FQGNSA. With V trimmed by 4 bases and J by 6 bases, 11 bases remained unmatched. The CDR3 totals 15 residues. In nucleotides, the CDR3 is TGTGCCAGCAGCTCCCTGAGCAGGGGGGCTCATGGCTACACCTTC. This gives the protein CASSSLSRGAHGYTF.

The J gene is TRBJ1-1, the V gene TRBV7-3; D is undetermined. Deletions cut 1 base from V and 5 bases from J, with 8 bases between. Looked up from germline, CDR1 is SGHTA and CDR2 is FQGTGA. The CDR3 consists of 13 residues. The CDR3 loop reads CASSLIAGTEAFF. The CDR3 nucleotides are TGTGCCAGCAGCTTAATCGCCGGGACTGAAGCTTTCTTT.

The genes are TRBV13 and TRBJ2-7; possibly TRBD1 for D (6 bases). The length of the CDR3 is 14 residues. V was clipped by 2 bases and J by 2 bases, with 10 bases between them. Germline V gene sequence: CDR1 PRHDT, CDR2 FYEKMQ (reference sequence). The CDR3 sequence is CASSLIRDTYEQYF. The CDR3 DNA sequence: TGTGCCAGCAGCTTAATCAGGGACACCTACGAGCAGTACTTC.

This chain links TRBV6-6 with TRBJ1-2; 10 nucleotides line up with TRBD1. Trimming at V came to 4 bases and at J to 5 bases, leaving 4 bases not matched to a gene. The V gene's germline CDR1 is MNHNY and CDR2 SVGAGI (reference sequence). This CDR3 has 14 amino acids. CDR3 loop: CASSSGQGKYGYTF. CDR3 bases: TGTGCCAGCAGTTCGGGACAGGGGAAATATGGCTACACCTTC.

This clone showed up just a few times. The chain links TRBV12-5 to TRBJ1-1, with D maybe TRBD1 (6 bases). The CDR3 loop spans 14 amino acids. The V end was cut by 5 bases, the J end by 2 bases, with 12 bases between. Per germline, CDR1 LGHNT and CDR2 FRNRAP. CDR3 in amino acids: CASGTGGQNTEAFF. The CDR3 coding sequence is TGTGCTAGTGGTACGGGGGGCCAAAACACTGAAGCTTTCTTT.

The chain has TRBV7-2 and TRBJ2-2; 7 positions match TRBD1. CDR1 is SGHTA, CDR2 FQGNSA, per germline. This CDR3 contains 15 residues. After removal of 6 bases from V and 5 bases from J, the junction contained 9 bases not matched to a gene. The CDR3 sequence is CASRPRTGGTGELFF. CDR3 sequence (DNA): TGTGCCAGCAGGCCCAGGACAGGCGGGACCGGGGAGCTGTTTTTT. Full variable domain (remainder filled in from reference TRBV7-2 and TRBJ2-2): GAGVSQSPSNKVTEKGKDVELRCDPISGHTALYWYRQSLGQGLEFLIYFQGNSAPDKSGLPSDRFSAERTGGSVSTLTIQRTQQEDSAVYLCASRPRTGGTGELFFGEGSRLTVL.

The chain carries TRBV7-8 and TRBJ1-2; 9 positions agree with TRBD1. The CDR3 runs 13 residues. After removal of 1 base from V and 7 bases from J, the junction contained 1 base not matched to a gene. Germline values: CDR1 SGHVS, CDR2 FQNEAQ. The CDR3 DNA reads TGTGCCAGCAGCTTAGTGACAGGGGGTGGCTACACCTTC. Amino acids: CASSLVTGGGYTF.

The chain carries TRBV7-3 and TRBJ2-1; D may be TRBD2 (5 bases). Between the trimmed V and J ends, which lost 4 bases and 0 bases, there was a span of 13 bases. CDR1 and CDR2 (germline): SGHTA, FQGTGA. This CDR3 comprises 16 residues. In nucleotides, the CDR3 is TGTGCCAGCAGCTCCTCGGGGTCCAGCTCCTACAATGAGCAGTTCTTC. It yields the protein CASSSSGSSSYNEQFF.

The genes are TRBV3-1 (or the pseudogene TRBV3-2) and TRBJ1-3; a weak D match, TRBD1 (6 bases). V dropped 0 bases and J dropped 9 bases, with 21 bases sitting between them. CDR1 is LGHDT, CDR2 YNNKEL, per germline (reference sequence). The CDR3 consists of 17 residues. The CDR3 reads CASSQDRDHRENPTIYF. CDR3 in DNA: TGTGCCAGCAGCCAAGACAGGGATCACAGGGAGAATCCCACCATATATTTT.

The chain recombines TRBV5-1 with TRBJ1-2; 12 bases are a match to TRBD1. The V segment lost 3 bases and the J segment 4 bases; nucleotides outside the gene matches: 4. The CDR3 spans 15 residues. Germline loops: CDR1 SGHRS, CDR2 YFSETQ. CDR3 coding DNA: TGCGCCAGCAGCTATGGGACAGGGGGCGCCTATGGCTACACCTTC. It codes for CASSYGTGGAYGYTF.

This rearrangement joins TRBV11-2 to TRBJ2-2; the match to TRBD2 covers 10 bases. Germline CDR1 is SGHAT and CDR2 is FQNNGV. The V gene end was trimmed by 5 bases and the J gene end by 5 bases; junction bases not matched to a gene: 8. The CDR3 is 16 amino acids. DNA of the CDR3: TGTGCCAGCAGCCTTAGCGGGGGGACTCCGACCGGGGAGCTGTTTTTT. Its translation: CASSLSGGTPTGELFF.

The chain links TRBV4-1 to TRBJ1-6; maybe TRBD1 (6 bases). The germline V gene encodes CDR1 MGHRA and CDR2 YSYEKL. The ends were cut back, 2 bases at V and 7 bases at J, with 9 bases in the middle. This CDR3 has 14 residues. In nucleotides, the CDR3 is TGCGCCAGCAGCCAACCGGGACAAAATTCACCCCTCCACTTT. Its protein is CASSQPGQNSPLHF.

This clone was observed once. The CDR3 region has the DNA TGTGCCTGGTCGACAGGGAAAAGATGGGATGAGCAGTTCTTC. Encoded protein: CAWSTGKRWDEQFF. This sequence joins TRBV30 and TRBJ2-1; TRBD1 matches at 7 bases. J was trimmed by 8 bases and V by 5 bases; bases with no gene match: 12. CDR3 size: 14 residues. Looked up from germline, CDR1 is GTSNPN and CDR2 is SVGIG (reference sequence).

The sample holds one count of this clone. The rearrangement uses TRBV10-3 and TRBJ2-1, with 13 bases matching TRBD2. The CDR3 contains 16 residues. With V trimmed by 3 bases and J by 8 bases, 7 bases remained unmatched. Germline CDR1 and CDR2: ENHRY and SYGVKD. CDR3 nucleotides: TGTGCCATCAGTGATGTTCGGACTAGCGGGAGCGATGAGCAGTTCTTC. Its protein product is CAISDVRTSGSDEQFF.

CDR3 protein: CASSVDGTAGLNTEAFF. CDR3 DNA: TGTGCCAGCAGCGTAGACGGGACAGCCGGACTCAACACTGAAGCTTTCTTT. The genes are TRBV9 and TRBJ1-1; 7 nucleotides line up with TRBD1. V shed 0 bases and J 2 bases; nucleotides not matched to a gene: 10. Germline V CDR1 and CDR2: SGDLS, YYNGEE. CDR3 length: 17 amino acids. The whole variable domain, filled in from reference TRBV9 and TRBJ1-1, reads DSGVTQTPKHLITATGQRVTLRCSPRSGDLSVYWYQQSLDQGLQFLIQYYNGEERAKGNILERFSAQQFPDLHSELNLSSLELGDSALYFCASSVDGTAGLNTEAFFGQGTRLTVV.

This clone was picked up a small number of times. The CDR3 bases are TGTGCCAGCAGCTTTTGGGGCGGGGAGCCCGATGAGCAGTTCTTC. Translating it yields CASSFWGGEPDEQFF. The chain couples TRBV11-2 to TRBJ2-1; a weak D match, TRBD2 (6 bases). V shed 3 bases and J shed 8 bases, with 17 bases lying between them. From germline, CDR1 is SGHAT and CDR2 FQNNGV. CDR3 length: 15 residues.